This is a list of T cell receptor beta chains from one sample in a study of T cell clonotyping in hematopoietic cell transplantation. The assay was immunoSEQ multiplex PCR, and TCRdb's table has in-frame clones only and misses some. The sample carries over 8,000 clones, about three quarters recorded once. The material sequenced was peripheral blood mononuclear cells, taken 180 days after allogeneic stem cell transplant. The receptors shown here come from a female patient in her fifties who had an allogeneic stem cell transplant from a related donor, so the T cells may come from the graft donor. Some clones in this sample may be carry-over from other donors' samples. CDR3s include the opening cysteine and the closing phenylalanine or tryptophan. Each record gives: J gene, clone size, D gene, V gene, CDR3 protein, CDR3 DNA. A D gene is named only where the DNA matches it firmly. Size is omitted from some rows. Given values are once, few, many or a class for expanded clones.

TRBJ2-7 NA NA TRBV27 CASRDRYEQYF TGTGCCAGCAGAGACAGATACGAGCAGTACTTC
TRBJ1-3 NA NA TRBV30 CAWSKGGSGNTIYF TGTGCCTGGAGTAAGGGTGGCTCTGGAAACACCATATATTTT
TRBJ2-2 few TRBD2 TRBV30 CAWSVGEGGLLGELFF TGTGCCTGGAGTGTAGGGGAGGGAGGTTTGCTCGGGGAGCTGTTTTTT
TRBJ2-1 NA TRBD1 TRBV6-5 CASSYATGNNEQFF TGTGCCAGCAGTTACGCGACAGGGAACAATGAGCAGTTCTTC
TRBJ1-2 few TRBD1 TRBV5-6 CASSFRQGAHGYTF TGTGCCAGCAGCTTCAGGCAGGGGGCCCATGGCTACACCTTC
TRBJ2-2 NA NA TRBV4-3 CASSQIVGELPTGELFF TGCGCCAGCAGCCAGATTGTCGGGGAACTCCCCACCGGGGAGCTGTTTTTT
TRBJ1-6 medium-sized NA TRBV7-6 CASSLLKAGPNSPLHF TGTGCCAGCAGCCTATTGAAAGCGGGCCCAAATTCACCCCTCCACTTT
TRBJ2-1 NA NA TRBV4-1 CASSQDWGREYNEQFF TGCGCCAGCAGCCAAGATTGGGGGCGGGAGTACAATGAGCAGTTCTTC
TRBJ1-3 NA NA TRBV6-5 CASSYSGGSGNTIYF TGTGCCAGCAGTTACTCGGGAGGCTCTGGAAACACCATATATTTT
TRBJ1-2 once NA TRBV6-5 CASSRTGSGRGYTF TGTGCCAGCAGTAGAACAGGGAGTGGTAGGGGCTACACCTTC
TRBJ2-5 NA TRBD1 TRBV25-1 CASSSGQVKETQYF TGTGCCAGCAGCTCGGGACAGGTGAAAGAGACCCAGTACTTC
TRBJ1-2 NA NA TRBV7-9 CASSLDRYYGYTF TGTGCCAGCAGTCTAGACAGGTACTATGGCTACACCTTC
TRBJ2-4 NA NA TRBV6-5 CASMSDKLAKNIQYF TGTGCCAGCATGTCAGACAAACTAGCCAAAAACATTCAGTACTTC
TRBJ2-7 NA NA TRBV7-9 CASSSLYRYEQYF TGTGCCAGCAGCTCTTTGTATAGGTACGAGCAGTACTTC
TRBJ2-1 NA TRBD1 TRBV29-1 CSVETVRGTYYNEQFF TGCAGCGTTGAAACGGTCAGGGGGACCTACTACAATGAGCAGTTCTTC
TRBJ1-1 NA TRBD1 TRBV19 CASSDLNRGQSTEAFF TGTGCCAGTAGTGACCTCAACAGGGGGCAAAGCACTGAAGCTTTCTTT
TRBJ1-1 NA NA TRBV7-6 CASSQSRLRGNTEAFF TGTGCCAGCAGCCAGTCAAGATTGAGGGGGAACACTGAAGCTTTCTTT
TRBJ2-3 few NA TRBV19 CASSIGGPDTQYF TGTGCCAGTAGTATAGGGGGGCCAGATACGCAGTATTTT
TRBJ1-2 NA TRBD1 TRBV2 CASSPTGDGYTF TGTGCCAGCAGCCCGACAGGGGATGGCTACACCTTC
TRBJ2-3 NA TRBD1 TRBV6-6 CAAGQGFTDTQYF TGTGCCGCCGGACAGGGTTTCACAGATACGCAGTATTTT
TRBJ2-7 NA NA TRBV11-3 CASSQNGQSYEQYF TGTGCCAGCAGTCAGAACGGACAGTCCTACGAGCAGTACTTC
TRBJ1-4 NA TRBD1 TRBV4-2 CASSQGPRQGNEKLFF TGTGCCAGCAGCCAAGGTCCGAGACAGGGTAATGAAAAGCTGTTTTTT
TRBJ1-5 NA NA TRBV10-3 CAISSTKSGLQPQHF TGTGCCATCAGTTCGACGAAATCCGGCCTTCAGCCCCAGCATTTT